This T cell receptor (beta chain) was sequenced for a study of CD8+ T cells in alopecia areata. Isolated RNA was reverse transcribed into cDNA used as the sequencing template. Repertoires were generated with immunoSEQ multiplex PCR, while TCRdb's copy carries only in-frame clones and drops some. The table lists around 290,000 clones, with no singletons. Per the germline V gene, CDR1 is NSHNY and CDR2 is SYGAGN. The CDR3 contains 15 residues. Trimming took 6 bases from V and 2 from J; bases not matched to a gene: 4. As regards this clone: Genes here carry mouse names. The read ends 4 residues shy of where the CDR3 ends; the end is completed using the germline J gene.

CD4, CD8alpha, NKG2D, NKG2ACE and other markers guided sorting of pooled cutaneous lymph node cells. The sequence was obtained from a C3H/HeJ mouse with alopecia areata. The strain's MHC haplotype is H2-k. The source material was CD4+ T cells sorted from a lymph node. The rearrangement uses TRBV13-1 and TRBJ2-3, with 12 bases lining up with TRBD2. The CDR3 reads CASKTGGADAETLYF. CDR3 DNA (partial): TGTGCCAGCAAGACTGGGGGGGCGGATGCAGAA.